The 31 T cell receptor beta chains given below trace back to one sample, sequenced in a study of human T cells and chemical hapten exposure. Time point indicated: healthy volunteer bleed at 2 weeks. Unfractionated whole blood served as the source for total RNA extraction. TCRdb redid the calling of the RACE reads with MiXCR, one entry per CDR3 protein. The sample carries about 45,000 distinct CDR3 sequences, 4.4% recorded once. The sequencing input was whole blood. The receptors were sampled from a human donor in good health. Some clones in this sample may be carry-over from other donors' samples.

This clonotype has ten or more counts. The V and J genes are TRBV6-5 and TRBJ2-1; 13 nucleotides agree with TRBD2. The germline V gene has CDR1 MNHEY and CDR2 SVGAGI. The CDR3 has 18 residues. V dropped 2 bases and J dropped 9; count of bases not matched to a gene: 13. CDR3 residues: CASSYQILAGGPFGEQFF. DNA of the CDR3: TGTGCCAGCAGTTACCAGATACTAGCGGGAGGGCCTTTCGGTGAGCAGTTCTTC.

This clonotype was picked up many times. V is TRBV29-1 and J is TRBJ2-2, with D tentatively TRBD1 (6 bases). Germline CDR1 SQVTM, CDR2 ANQGSEA. The CDR3 is made up of 14 amino acids. CDR3 sequence reads: CSAQLGGNTGELFF. CDR3 bases: TGCAGTGCCCAATTAGGGGGGAACACCGGGGAGCTGTTTTTT.

This clonotype was observed at least ten times. The chain employs TRBV6-5 and TRBJ1-1; D gene ambiguous. CDR1 and CDR2 (germline): MNHEY, SVGAGI. The CDR3 is 13 amino acids. V dropped 0 bases and J dropped 1 base, with 3 bases sitting between them. The DNA for the CDR3 is TGTGCCAGCAGTTACTCAAGGAACACTGAAGCTTTCTTT. Translation gives CASSYSRNTEAFF.

Many counts were recorded for this clonotype. The chain is built from TRBV29-1 and TRBJ1-1, with no clear D. CDR1 is SQVTM, CDR2 ANQGSEA, per germline. Trimming pared 5 bases from V and 3 bases from J, leaving 7 bases between. The CDR3 extends over 11 amino acids. CDR3: CSVLRDTEAFF. CDR3 nucleotides: TGCAGCGTTTTAAGGGACACTGAAGCTTTCTTT.

This clonotype was observed at least ten times. The chain joins TRBV20-1 to TRBJ2-3; possibly TRBD2 for D (6 bases). Trimming cost V 3 bases and J 3 bases, with 13 bases left between them. Germline CDR1 reads DFQATT; CDR2 reads SNEGSKA (reference sequence). This CDR3 contains 14 residues. Here the CDR3 reads CSASLKRVTDTQYF. CDR3 sequence (DNA): TGCAGTGCTAGTCTAAAGCGGGTGACAGATACGCAGTATTTT.

This clonotype was seen more than once but under ten times. The chain couples TRBV24-1 to TRBJ2-1; 9 bases map to TRBD2. Germline-derived CDR1 and CDR2 are KGHDR and SFDVKD. CDR3 length: 17 amino acids. J lost 9 bases, V lost 5 bases, and 16 bases had no gene match. CDR3 sequence reads: CATSGVGWGGRAREQFF. CDR3 in DNA: TGTGCCACCAGTGGGGTTGGCTGGGGCGGGAGGGCCCGTGAGCAGTTCTTC.

This clonotype was detected a few times. The chain couples TRBV30 to TRBJ2-3, with 8 nucleotides matching TRBD1. The CDR3 is 14 amino acids. In germline, CDR1 is GTSNPN, CDR2 SVGIG (reference sequence). V was clipped by 4 bases and J by 4 bases; unmatched bases: 7. Written as DNA, the CDR3 is TGTGCCTGGAAAGGACAGGGATTCCCAGATACGCAGTATTTT. It encodes CAWKGQGFPDTQYF.

This clonotype occurred a few times. The CDR3 bases are TGCGCCAGCAGCTTATTGGGTACTGTGACAGATACGCAGTATTTT. Protein: CASSLLGTVTDTQYF. The chain uses TRBV5-1 and TRBJ2-3; D unresolved. The V end lost 2 bases, the J end lost 3 bases, and 13 bases lay between the germline ends. Germline CDR1 is SGHRS and CDR2 is YFSETQ. CDR3 length: 15 amino acids.

This clonotype came up many times. The rearrangement uses TRBV18 and TRBJ2-3; D ambiguous. The CDR3 has 15 residues. Germline CDR1 reads KGHSH; CDR2 reads LQKENI. The CDR3: CASRAASSSTDTQYF. CDR3 DNA: TGTGCGAGTAGGGCTGCAAGTTCTAGCACAGATACGCAGTATTTT.

Many counts were recorded for this clonotype. This chain links TRBV28 with TRBJ2-7, with a possible D match to TRBD2 (6 bases). The CDR3 has 14 amino acids. Trimming shortened V by 2 bases and J by 5 bases, and 13 bases separated the two germline ends. CDR1 MDHEN and CDR2 SYDVKM come from the germline V gene. The DNA for the CDR3 is TGTGCCAGCAGTTTAGGCGGGAATTACAACGAGCAGTACTTC. Translating it yields CASSLGGNYNEQYF. The complete variable domain, with remaining parts taken from reference TRBV28 and TRBJ2-7, reads DVKVTQSSRYLVKRTGEKVFLECVQDMDHENMFWYRQDPGLGLRLIYFSYDVKMKEKGDIPEGYSVSREKKERFSLILESASTNQTSMYLCASSLGGNYNEQYFGPGTRLTVT.

This clonotype was counted ten times or more. V gene TRBV2 combines with J gene TRBJ1-1; TRBD1 is a possible D gene (6 bases). The CDR3 spans 14 residues. Trimming cost V 8 bases and J 0 bases, with 13 bases left between them. CDR1 is SNHLY and CDR2 is FYNNEI in the germline V gene. DNA for the CDR3: TGTGCCAGCTCGGACAGCGGCATGAACACTGAAGCTTTCTTT. It encodes CASSDSGMNTEAFF.

The chain combines TRBV7-9 with TRBJ2-7, with a possible D match to TRBD1 (6 bases). From germline, CDR1 is SEHNR and CDR2 FQNEAQ (reference sequence). V gave up 10 bases and J gave up 6 bases, with 19 bases separating them. This CDR3 is built from 13 residues. The CDR3 sequence: CAIPGHFLGEQYF. DNA of the CDR3: TGTGCCATTCCGGGACACTTCCTCGGCGAGCAGTACTTC.

This clonotype occurred many times. The V and J genes are TRBV5-1 and TRBJ2-3; D gene ambiguous. Germline values: CDR1 SGHRS, CDR2 YFSETQ. The CDR3 is made up of 14 amino acids. Trimming pared 4 bases from V and 2 bases from J, leaving 11 bases between. The CDR3 DNA reads TGCGCCAGCAGCCCCCCGGTGAACACAGATACGCAGTATTTT. Protein sequence: CASSPPVNTDTQYF. Variable domain in full (rest from reference TRBV5-1 and TRBJ2-3): KAGVTQTPRYLIKTRGQQVTLSCSPISGHRSVSWYQQTPGQGLQFLFEYFSETQRNKGNFPGRFSGRQFSNSRSEMNVSTLELGDSALYLCASSPPVNTDTQYFGPGTRLTVL.

The V gene is TRBV5-1, the J gene TRBJ2-3; the D is unclear. CDR3 size: 15 residues. Between the trimmed V and J ends, which lost 0 bases and 6 bases, there was a span of 14 bases. CDR1 SGHRS and CDR2 YFSETQ come from the germline V gene. This CDR3 is CASSLEALSPDTQYF. The CDR3 DNA follows: TGCGCCAGCAGCTTGGAGGCGCTCTCCCCGGATACGCAGTATTTT.

This clonotype was picked up a small number of times. The rearrangement joins TRBV28 to TRBJ2-7; D perhaps matches TRBD1 (6 bases). The CDR3 has 14 residues. V was trimmed by 4 bases and J by 5 bases, leaving 15 bases between them. CDR1 is MDHEN and CDR2 is SYDVKM in the germline V gene. CDR3 protein: CASSSGAPRDEQYF. The DNA of the CDR3 is TGTGCCAGCAGTTCAGGGGCGCCGCGGGACGAGCAGTACTTC. Combining the CDR3 with reference TRBV28 and TRBJ2-7 gives the whole variable domain DVKVTQSSRYLVKRTGEKVFLECVQDMDHENMFWYRQDPGLGLRLIYFSYDVKMKEKGDIPEGYSVSREKKERFSLILESASTNQTSMYLCASSSGAPRDEQYFGPGTRLTVT.

The sample holds a few counts of this clonotype. The CDR3 nucleotides are TGTGCCAGCAGCCGGGGGATTGGGGGGCGAAACACCATATATTTT. This encodes CASSRGIGGRNTIYF. V is TRBV12-3 or TRBV12-4 and J is TRBJ1-3; the D gene is possibly TRBD1 (6 bases). Trimming pared 6 bases from V and 5 bases from J, leaving 17 bases between. The CDR3 covers 15 residues.

This clonotype was recorded many times. This chain links TRBV5-6 with TRBJ2-1, with unresolved D. This CDR3 has 15 residues. The V and J ends lost 6 bases and 2 bases respectively, with 15 bases between them. CDR1 and CDR2 from the germline V gene are SGHDT and YYEEEE. The CDR3 bases are TGTGCCAGCACCGGACCAGGAGTTACCTACAATGAGCAGTTCTTC. It specifies CASTGPGVTYNEQFF.

This clonotype was recorded at least ten times. This sequence joins TRBV2 and TRBJ2-6; no reliable D call. V shed 6 bases and J shed 2 bases, with 8 bases lying between them. Germline V gene lookup returns CDR1 SNHLY and CDR2 FYNNEI. The CDR3 consists of 14 residues. In DNA, the CDR3 is TGTGCCAGCAGACAAATAGCTGGGGCCAACGTCCTGACTTTC. Residues: CASRQIAGANVLTF.

This rearrangement joins TRBV6-6 to TRBJ2-1; 13 bases line up with TRBD2. V was clipped by 2 bases and J by 2 bases; unmatched bases: 6. The CDR3 has 18 residues. Germline lookup yields CDR1 MNHNY and CDR2 SVGAGI (reference sequence). The CDR3 reads CASSYGLAGVEAYNEQFF. As DNA, the CDR3 is TGTGCCAGCAGTTACGGACTAGCGGGAGTAGAGGCCTACAATGAGCAGTTCTTC.

This clonotype was seen ten or more times. The V and J genes are TRBV6-6 and TRBJ2-5; D is perhaps TRBD1 (6 bases). Germline loops: CDR1 MNHNY, CDR2 SVGAGI (reference sequence). V was trimmed by 2 bases and J by 1 base, leaving 14 bases between them. The CDR3 sequence is 16 residues long. CDR3 sequence reads: CASSYGKQGSQETQYF. Written as DNA, the CDR3 is TGTGCCAGCAGTTACGGAAAACAGGGAAGCCAAGAGACCCAGTACTTC.

The rearrangement links TRBV6-6 to TRBJ1-5, with D possibly being TRBD1 (5 bases). Germline V gene sequence: CDR1 MNHNY, CDR2 SVGAGI (reference sequence). The CDR3 totals 14 residues. Trimming removed 6 bases from V and 7 bases from J, with 16 bases in between. CDR3: CASRGDGGGQPQHF. The DNA for the CDR3 is TGTGCCAGCAGGGGGGACGGTGGTGGGCAGCCCCAGCATTTT.

There are many counts of this clonotype. The J gene is TRBJ2-7, the V gene TRBV20-1; no definite D call. The CDR3 is made up of 12 amino acids. V lost 4 bases and J lost 0, with 7 bases in between. Germline V lookup: CDR1 DFQATT, CDR2 SNEGSKA (reference sequence). CDR3 nucleotides: TGCAGTGCTACCCCTAGCTCCTACGAGCAGTACTTC. Its translation is CSATPSSYEQYF.

This clonotype has a count of ten or more. The rearrangement joins TRBV4-1 to TRBJ2-3, with TRBD1 as a possible D gene (6 bases). CDR1 is MGHRA and CDR2 is YSYEKL in the germline V gene. The ends were cut back, 1 base at V and 1 base at J, with 18 bases in the middle. The CDR3 length is 18 residues. This CDR3 is CASSQGQGFAGGTDTQYF. Here the CDR3 DNA reads TGCGCCAGCAGCCAAGGGCAGGGGTTTGCAGGAGGCACAGATACGCAGTATTTT.

In this sample, this clonotype turned up many times. CDR3 residues: CASAEAFGGSGNEQFF. CDR3 DNA sequence: TGTGCCAGCGCCGAGGCCTTCGGGGGGTCGGGCAATGAGCAGTTCTTC. The J gene is TRBJ2-1, the V gene TRBV2; 7 nucleotides match TRBD2. CDR3 size: 16 residues. The germline CDR1 and CDR2 sequences are SNHLY and FYNNEI. V trimming: 8 bases; J trimming: 6 bases; junction bases outside the gene matches: 16.

This clonotype was counted ten times or more. The chain combines TRBV7-9 with TRBJ1-1; D is unresolved. Deletions cut 5 bases from V and 6 bases from J, with 19 bases between. This CDR3 is built from 15 residues. The germline gives CDR1 SEHNR, CDR2 FQNEAQ (reference sequence). This CDR3 reads CASSTSLGVSAEAFF. The CDR3 region has the DNA TGTGCCAGCAGCACGTCTCTTGGGGTCTCGGCTGAAGCTTTCTTT.

Only a few counts were recorded for this clonotype. The rearrangement uses TRBV12-3 or TRBV12-4 and TRBJ1-5; D remains ambiguous. Trimming took off 4 bases at V and 6 bases at J, with 16 bases between the two ends. This CDR3 is 15 amino acids long. The CDR3 region is CASSSRGVFGQPQHF. The CDR3 DNA sequence: TGTGCCAGCAGTTCGCGCGGGGTTTTCGGTCAGCCCCAGCATTTT.

This clonotype was seen only a few times. V gene TRBV5-1 combines with J gene TRBJ1-5; D call uncertain. CDR1 is SGHRS, CDR2 YFSETQ, per germline. The CDR3 is 14 amino acids. V was cut by 4 bases and J by 3 bases, with 11 bases left in between. CDR3 loop: CASSSDGDNQPQHF. As DNA, the CDR3 is TGCGCCAGCAGCAGTGACGGTGACAATCAGCCCCAGCATTTT.

In its sample, this clonotype was seen a few times. The chain carries TRBV30 and TRBJ2-1, with D possibly TRBD2 on 7 matching bases. The CDR3 is 14 residues long. The ends were cut back, 5 bases at V and 6 bases at J, with 17 bases in the middle. CDR1 is GTSNPN, CDR2 SVGIG, per germline (reference sequence). The CDR3 sequence is CAWGSGTLANEQFF. DNA for the CDR3: TGTGCCTGGGGAAGCGGGACACTTGCCAATGAGCAGTTCTTC.

This clonotype came up many times. V gene TRBV2 combines with J gene TRBJ1-5; 7 bases fit TRBD1. After removal of 5 bases from V and 5 bases from J, the junction contained 6 bases not matched to a gene. Germline V lookup: CDR1 SNHLY, CDR2 FYNNEI. The CDR3 is 14 amino acids. CDR3 region: CASSRQGGDQPQHF. The CDR3 bases are TGTGCCAGCAGTCGACAGGGTGGGGATCAGCCCCAGCATTTT.

This clonotype showed up just a few times. CDR3 in DNA: TGCGCCAGCAGCCAATCCTCAGGCTCCTCTAGCACAGATACGCAGTATTTT. Encoded protein: CASSQSSGSSSTDTQYF. The chain couples TRBV4-1 to TRBJ2-3; D gene ambiguous. The V end lost 2 bases, the J end lost 0 bases, and 15 bases lay between the germline ends. The length of the CDR3 is 17 residues. Germline CDR1 reads MGHRA; CDR2 reads YSYEKL.

Ten or more counts support this clonotype. This CDR3 reads CASSLRFGTGNEKLFF. CDR3 in DNA: TGTGCCAGCAGCTTAAGATTCGGGACCGGAAATGAAAAACTGTTTTTT. The V gene is TRBV11-2, the J gene TRBJ1-4; possible D gene TRBD1, 5 bases. Germline CDR1 is SGHAT and CDR2 is FQNNGV. The CDR3 runs 16 residues. V lost 2 bases, J lost 5 bases, and 15 bases lay in between.